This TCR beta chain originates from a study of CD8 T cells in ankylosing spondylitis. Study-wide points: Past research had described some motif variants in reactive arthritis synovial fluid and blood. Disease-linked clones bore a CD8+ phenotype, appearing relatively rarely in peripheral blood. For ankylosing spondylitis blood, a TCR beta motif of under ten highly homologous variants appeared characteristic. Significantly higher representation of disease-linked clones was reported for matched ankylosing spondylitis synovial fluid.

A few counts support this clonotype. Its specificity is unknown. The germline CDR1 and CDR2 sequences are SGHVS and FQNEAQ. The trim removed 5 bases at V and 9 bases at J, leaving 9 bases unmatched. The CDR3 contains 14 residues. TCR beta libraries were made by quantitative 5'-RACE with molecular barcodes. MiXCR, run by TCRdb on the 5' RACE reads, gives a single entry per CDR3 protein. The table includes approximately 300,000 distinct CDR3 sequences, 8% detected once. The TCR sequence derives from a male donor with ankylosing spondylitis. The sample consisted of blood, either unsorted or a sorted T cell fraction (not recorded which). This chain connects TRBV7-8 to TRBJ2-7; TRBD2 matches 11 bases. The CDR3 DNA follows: TGTGCCAGCAGCCCGGGACTAGCGGCTGGGGCGCAGTACTTC. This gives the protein CASSPGLAAGAQYF.